The 27 T cell receptor beta chains listed next were all sequenced from one sample in a study of post-analysis software for immune sequencing data. Libraries were made from TCR beta cDNA, and they carried unique molecular identifiers. TCRdb re-called the PCR reads through MiXCR, storing one row per CDR3 protein. The data hold approximately 350,000 distinct CDR3 sequences, with 30% to 45% observed a single time. Their cognate antigens are unknown. General study findings and limits: The study found TRBV5-6, TRBV5-1 and TRBV20-1 among roughly 5 TRBV segments more frequent in patients than controls.

Sequences were obtained from blood. These receptors came from a girl between 5 and 17 years old with multiple sclerosis.

This clonotype was detected a few times. The chain is built from TRBV7-2 and TRBJ1-2, with 8 bases fitting TRBD1. The CDR3 is 16 residues long. Germline lookup yields CDR1 SGHTA and CDR2 FQGNSA. Trimming took 3 bases from V and 6 from J; bases not matched to a gene: 12. Here the CDR3 reads CASSFDPAGGADGYTF. The CDR3 DNA reads TGTGCCAGCAGCTTCGATCCTGCAGGGGGCGCCGATGGCTACACCTTC.

CDR3 sequence reads: CASSPSIRGDSTDTQYF. DNA for the CDR3: TGCGCCAGCAGCCCGTCGATCCGGGGCGATAGTACAGATACGCAGTATTTT. The genes are TRBV5-1 and TRBJ2-3; D is perhaps TRBD1 or TRBD2 (5 bases each). Trimming shortened V by 4 bases and J by 3 bases, and 21 bases separated the two germline ends. The CDR3 covers 17 residues. Germline CDR1 SGHRS, CDR2 YFSETQ.

This clonotype was found many times. The chain couples TRBV4-1 to TRBJ2-7, with TRBD2 identical over 15 bases. Per germline, CDR1 MGHRA and CDR2 YSYEKL. V dropped 1 base and J dropped 1; count of bases not matched to a gene: 11. This CDR3 is 20 amino acids long. CDR3 sequence: CASSQGAPAGLAGGSYEQYF. CDR3 coding DNA: TGCGCCAGCAGCCAAGGGGCTCCAGCGGGACTAGCGGGGGGTTCCTACGAGCAGTACTTC.

This clonotype was seen just once. The rearrangement joins TRBV9 to TRBJ1-2; possibly TRBD1 for D (6 bases). Germline assignment: CDR1 SGDLS and CDR2 YYNGEE. The CDR3 contains 15 residues. V was trimmed by 2 bases and J by 7 bases, leaving 18 bases between them. The CDR3 region has the DNA TGTGCCAGCAGCGTTACCGGTGGGGGGGCGAGTGGCTACACCTTC. This translates into CASSVTGGGASGYTF.

The chain employs TRBV7-2 and TRBJ2-7; maybe TRBD2 (6 bases). Trimming removed 5 bases at V and 1 base at J, with 24 bases between. CDR1 is SGHTA, CDR2 FQGNSA, per germline. The CDR3 is 18 residues long. The CDR3 loop reads CASSLGSRAPGESYEQYF. CDR3 bases: TGTGCCAGCAGCCTAGGGAGTAGGGCGCCGGGGGAGTCCTACGAGCAGTACTTC. Full variable domain (rest looked up from reference TRBV7-2 and TRBJ2-7): GAGVSQSPSNKVTEKGKDVELRCDPISGHTALYWYRQSLGQGLEFLIYFQGNSAPDKSGLPSDRFSAERTGGSVSTLTIQRTQQEDSAVYLCASSLGSRAPGESYEQYFGPGTRLTVT.

This sequence joins TRBV27 and TRBJ1-4; 7 bases fit TRBD1. This CDR3 contains 16 residues. V shed 2 bases, J shed 7 bases, and the junction held 10 bases outside the gene matches. Germline assignment: CDR1 MNHEY and CDR2 SMNVEV (reference sequence). CDR3 in amino acids: CASSLGWGQSGEKLFF. In DNA, the CDR3 is TGTGCCAGCAGTTTAGGCTGGGGACAGTCTGGTGAAAAACTGTTTTTT.

The rearrangement links TRBV5-1 to TRBJ2-1; 8 bases line up with TRBD2. Per germline, CDR1 SGHRS and CDR2 YFSETQ. V dropped 4 bases and J dropped 4; count of bases not matched to a gene: 7. CDR3 length: 15 residues. This CDR3 is CASSTAAGAYNEQFF. The CDR3 nucleotides read TGCGCCAGCAGCACTGCAGCGGGGGCATACAATGAGCAGTTCTTC.

This clonotype has more than one count but fewer than ten. The V and J genes are TRBV4-3 and TRBJ1-2; no clear D gene. The CDR3 totals 18 residues. Trimming shortened V by 4 bases and J by 0 bases, and 21 bases separated the two germline ends. Germline CDR1 and CDR2: LGHNA and YSLEER. CDR3 region: CASSPQGQTSLSNYGYTF. The CDR3 DNA sequence: TGCGCCAGCAGCCCCCAAGGGCAAACCTCCCTTTCTAACTATGGCTACACCTTC.

This chain joins TRBV5-6 and TRBJ1-2; D gene ambiguous. V was cut by 2 bases and J by 12 bases, with 14 bases left in between. The CDR3 runs 12 residues. Germline V CDR1 and CDR2: SGHDT, YYEEEE. CDR3 in DNA: TGTGCCAGCAGCTTATTAGCGCGAGGCCACACCTTC. As protein: CASSLLARGHTF.

This clonotype was observed a single time. CDR3: CASSLGDNTDTQYF. CDR3 nucleotides: TGCGCCAGCAGCTTGGGGGACAACACAGATACGCAGTATTTT. The chain carries TRBV5-1 and TRBJ2-3; D possibly corresponds to TRBD1 (6 bases). V shed 0 bases and J shed 2 bases, with 7 bases lying between them. This CDR3 contains 14 residues. From germline, CDR1 is SGHRS and CDR2 YFSETQ.

The V gene is TRBV4-2, the J gene TRBJ2-7; possible D gene TRBD1, 6 bases. Germline V lookup: CDR1 LGHNA, CDR2 YNFKEQ. The ends were cut back, 1 base at V and 3 bases at J, with 10 bases in the middle. The CDR3 extends over 14 amino acids. This CDR3 is CASSQGTGYYEQYF. The CDR3 DNA follows: TGTGCCAGCAGCCAAGGTACAGGGTACTACGAGCAGTACTTC.

The chain recombines TRBV5-1 with TRBJ2-5; 10 bases agree with TRBD2. The CDR3 covers 15 residues. Germline lookup yields CDR1 SGHRS and CDR2 YFSETQ. V dropped 4 bases and J dropped 11; count of bases not matched to a gene: 14. The CDR3 loop is CASSISGGTYNEQYF. The CDR3 DNA sequence: TGCGCCAGCAGCATTAGCGGGGGGACCTACAATGAGCAGTACTTC.

V and J are TRBV11-2 and TRBJ1-2; 8 bases match TRBD1. Germline CDR1 and CDR2: SGHAT and FQNNGV. J was trimmed by 7 bases and V by 8 bases; bases with no gene match: 9. The CDR3 has 13 residues. As DNA, the CDR3 is TGTGCCAGCGGCGGACAGGGTTACTTTGGCTACACCTTC. It specifies CASGGQGYFGYTF.

Concerning this clonotype itself: This CDR3 is missing its conserved last phenylalanine or tryptophan, likely due to a read error. V is TRBV20-1 and J is TRBJ1-1; 7 nucleotides agree with TRBD1. Germline assignment: CDR1 DFQATT and CDR2 SNEGSKA (reference sequence). V was pared by 2 bases and J by 5 bases, with 8 bases of the junction left unmatched. The CDR3 has 14 amino acids. The DNA for the CDR3 is TGCAGTGCTAGAAAGGCAGGGGGGAAGACTGAAGCTTTCTTG. This translates into CSARKAGGKTEAFL.

The chain joins TRBV18 to TRBJ1-1; 7 nucleotides line up with TRBD1. The CDR3 sequence is 12 residues long. V trimming: 1 base; J trimming: 11 bases; junction bases outside the gene matches: 4. Germline V gives CDR1 KGHSH, CDR2 LQKENI. CDR3 sequence (DNA): TGTGCCAGCTCACCACTAGACAGGGAGGCTTTCTTT. It codes for CASSPLDREAFF.

The chain couples TRBV5-1 to TRBJ1-2, with 9 bases identical to TRBD1. CDR1 and CDR2 (germline): SGHRS, YFSETQ. The CDR3 totals 15 residues. J gave up 7 bases and V 4 bases, and 11 bases lay outside the gene matches. The CDR3 nucleotides read TGCGCCAGCAGCCAGTCACAGGGGGCGATCGTTGGCTACACCTTC. Translated: CASSQSQGAIVGYTF.

There are a few counts of this clonotype. V and J are TRBV28 and TRBJ1-2; D uncertain. CDR1 MDHEN and CDR2 SYDVKM come from the germline V gene. V was shortened by 4 bases and J by 4 bases, with 10 bases between the two germline ends. This CDR3 has 13 residues. The CDR3, as DNA: TGTGCCAGCAGTTCAAATTGGGCCTATGGCTACACCTTC. Its protein is CASSSNWAYGYTF.

This clonotype came up a few times. The chain is built from TRBV20-1 and TRBJ2-4; D call uncertain. V was trimmed by 3 bases and J by 2 bases, leaving 8 bases between them. The CDR3 contains 13 residues. Germline CDR1 DFQATT, CDR2 SNEGSKA (reference sequence). CDR3 coding DNA: TGCAGTGCTAGGGGCAGGACCAAAAACATTCAGTACTTC. Protein: CSARGRTKNIQYF.

Only a few counts were recorded for this clonotype. This CDR3 reads CASSHLWDEDYEQYF. In nucleotides, the CDR3 is TGCGCCAGCAGCCATCTGTGGGACGAGGACTACGAGCAGTACTTC. This chain connects TRBV4-3 to TRBJ2-7, with D tentatively TRBD1 or TRBD2 (5 bases each). CDR3 size: 15 residues. The V end lost 3 bases, the J end lost 3 bases, and 15 bases lay between the germline ends. From germline, CDR1 is LGHNA and CDR2 YSLEER.

The genes are TRBV20-1 and TRBJ2-3; TRBD2 is a possible D gene (5 bases). The CDR3 runs to 19 residues. Deletions cut 0 bases from V and 2 bases from J, with 24 bases between. CDR1 is DFQATT, CDR2 SNEGSKA, per germline (reference sequence). The CDR3 reads CSARDRKTSSFRDTDTQYF. CDR3 sequence (DNA): TGCAGTGCTAGAGATCGGAAAACTAGTTCATTCCGCGACACAGATACGCAGTATTTT.

The chain has TRBV5-1 and TRBJ2-1; 9 positions match TRBD2. The germline V gene encodes CDR1 SGHRS and CDR2 YFSETQ. This CDR3 is built from 15 residues. V lost 3 bases, J lost 3 bases, and 4 bases stayed unmatched. The CDR3 here is CASSWLAGNYNEQFF. The CDR3 DNA reads TGCGCCAGCAGCTGGCTAGCGGGGAACTACAATGAGCAGTTCTTC.

The V call is TRBV7-9, the J call TRBJ2-4, with D perhaps TRBD1 (6 bases). The last part of the DNA fits TRBJ2-7 better; the J call may be wrong. Germline V gene sequence: CDR1 SEHNR, CDR2 FQNEAQ (reference sequence). The CDR3 runs 18 residues. For the CDR3, the DNA is TGTGCCAGCAGCTTATTTACAGGGTCGTCCCGGTCCTCCTACGAGCAGTACTTC. As protein: CASSLFTGSSRSSYEQYF.

V usage is TRBV7-2 and J usage is TRBJ1-2, with D unclear. The CDR3 has 15 residues. Deletions cut 2 bases from V and 3 bases from J, with 13 bases between. CDR1 and CDR2 from the germline V gene are SGHTA and FQGNSA. DNA of the CDR3: TGTGCCAGCAGCTTAAGGGTCGACATCTACTATGGCTACACCTTC. This codes for CASSLRVDIYYGYTF. Full variable domain (outside the CDR3, taken from reference TRBV7-2 and TRBJ1-2): GAGVSQSPSNKVTEKGKDVELRCDPISGHTALYWYRQSLGQGLEFLIYFQGNSAPDKSGLPSDRFSAERTGGSVSTLTIQRTQQEDSAVYLCASSLRVDIYYGYTFGSGTRLTVV.

In its sample, this clonotype was seen once. V usage is TRBV2 and J usage is TRBJ1-2; 7 nucleotides align to TRBD1. Germline CDR1 reads SNHLY; CDR2 reads FYNNEI. CDR3 size: 12 residues. J lost 8 bases, V lost 8 bases, and 8 bases had no gene match. The CDR3 nucleotides read TGTGCCAGCTCCACAGGGGTTGAGGGCTACACCTTC. Its protein is CASSTGVEGYTF.

This clonotype was counted between two and nine times. The chain carries TRBV6-5 and TRBJ2-3; 14 nucleotides match TRBD2. V trimming: 2 bases; J trimming: 3 bases; junction bases outside the gene matches: 10. This CDR3 comprises 19 residues. Germline lookup yields CDR1 MNHEY and CDR2 SVGAGI. Here the CDR3 DNA reads TGTGCCAGCAGTTACGGGGGACTAGCGGGGGCCCCAAGAACAGATACGCAGTATTTT. Translating it yields CASSYGGLAGAPRTDTQYF.

This chain uses TRBV4-3 with TRBJ2-3, with TRBD1 identical over 8 bases. This CDR3 has 15 residues. V lost 1 base to trimming and J lost 5 bases; unmatched junction nucleotides: 5. Germline loops: CDR1 LGHNA, CDR2 YSLEER. CDR3 sequence reads: CASSQVAGGKDTQYF. The CDR3 DNA is TGCGCCAGCAGCCAAGTAGCAGGGGGCAAAGATACGCAGTATTTT.

This clonotype turned up a few times. The chain recombines TRBV5-1 with TRBJ1-5; D is unresolved. V was clipped by 1 base and J by 4 bases, with 12 bases between them. CDR3 length equals 15 residues. Germline-derived CDR1 and CDR2 are SGHRS and YFSETQ. CDR3 amino acids: CASSLSGDRNQPQHF. In DNA, the CDR3 is TGCGCCAGCAGCTTGAGCGGTGATAGGAATCAGCCCCAGCATTTT.